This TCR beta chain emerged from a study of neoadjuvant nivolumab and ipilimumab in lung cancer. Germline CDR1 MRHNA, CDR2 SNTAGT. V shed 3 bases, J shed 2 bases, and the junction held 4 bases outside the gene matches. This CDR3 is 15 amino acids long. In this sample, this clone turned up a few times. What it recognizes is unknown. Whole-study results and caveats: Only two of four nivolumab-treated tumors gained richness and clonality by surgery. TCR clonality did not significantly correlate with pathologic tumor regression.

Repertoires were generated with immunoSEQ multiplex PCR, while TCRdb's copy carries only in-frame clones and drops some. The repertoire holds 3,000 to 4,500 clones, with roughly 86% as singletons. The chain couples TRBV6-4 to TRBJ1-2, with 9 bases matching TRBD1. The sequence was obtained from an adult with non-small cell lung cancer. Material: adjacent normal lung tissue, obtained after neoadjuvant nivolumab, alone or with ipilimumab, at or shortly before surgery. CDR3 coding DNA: TGTGCCAGCAGTGAGTCGACAGGGGGGAACTATGGCTACACCTTC. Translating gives CASSESTGGNYGYTF.